The present T cell receptor beta chain was sequenced within a study of T cell responses to AZD1222 COVID-19 vaccine. Study findings and constraints: Unmutated variant regions are reportedly targeted by nearly half of spike-specific TCRs.

To note about this clone: What it recognizes is unknown.

V shed 4 bases, J shed 7 bases, and the junction held 13 bases outside the gene matches. The CDR3 loop spans 16 amino acids. Germline lookup yields CDR1 SGHTA and CDR2 FQGTGA. TCRdb keeps only in-frame clones here, not all; method: immunoSEQ multiplex PCR. Here the sample spans over 85,000 clones, nearly 90% being singletons. The sample was peripheral blood, taken on day 0 of AZD1222 vaccination. The chain recombines TRBV7-3 with TRBJ1-2; TRBD1 aligns across 9 bases. This receptor was identified in an adult in good health. The CDR3 nucleotides are TGTGCCAGCAGCTCTATCCCGGGACAGGGATCCCCTGGCTACACCTTC. Amino acids: CASSSIPGQGSPGYTF.